Listed below are T cell receptor beta chains from one sample, sequenced in a study of T-cell memory formation after mild COVID-19. TCRdb recomputed calls from the 5' RACE reads with MiXCR, one row per CDR3 protein. In the table there are 280,000 or so distinct CDR3 sequences, under 20% of which are singletons. Sequencing was done on a sample of PBMCs or a T cell subset sorted from them (not recorded which). These receptors were obtained from a man aged 18 to 30 who had mild COVID-19 (a few samples of this study predate the infection). Cell type and time point are not known. The CDR3 runs from the conserved cysteine through the conserved F or W. A D gene is named only where the DNA matches it firmly.

>TRBV20-1|TRBJ2-1|TRBD2
CSAREERGLNEQFF
>TRBV19|TRBJ2-2|TRBD2
CASSFSGLVAGELFF
>TRBV18|TRBJ2-1|NA
CASSRTGTPGNEQFF
>TRBV7-9|TRBJ2-2|NA
CASSLFSAFTGELFF
>TRBV5-1|TRBJ2-2|TRBD1
CASSLGTGTGELFF
>TRBV4-3|TRBJ2-3|NA
CASSQDIGDTQYF
>TRBV4-3|TRBJ2-2|NA
CASRDYTGELFF
>TRBV5-1|TRBJ2-2|NA
CASSLELELGGELFF
>TRBV6-5|TRBJ2-7|NA
CASTQRGTSYEQYF
>TRBV6-5|TRBJ2-2|NA
CASSYGQYTGELFF
>TRBV18|TRBJ1-4|NA
CASSPGTTNEKLFF
>TRBV19|TRBJ2-7|NA
CASSPPATDEQYF
>TRBV27|TRBJ1-1|NA
CASSTSWGTEAFF
>TRBV24-1|TRBJ2-1|NA
CATSDDKQVGEQFF
>TRBV12-3/TRBV12-4|TRBJ1-2|TRBD1
CASSFSGQQYGYTF
>TRBV20-1|TRBJ1-5|TRBD1
CSASHRGQGYQPQHF
>TRBV4-1|TRBJ2-3|NA
CASSPGGRFGFTDTQYF
>TRBV18|TRBJ2-5|NA
CASSPQQGGETQYF
>TRBV4-3|TRBJ1-6|TRBD1
CASSREQGAEKSPLHF
>TRBV18|TRBJ2-3|NA
CASSSASTDTQYF
>TRBV7-2|TRBJ2-6|TRBD1
CASSSSPGQGAGANVLTF
>TRBV5-1|TRBJ1-5|TRBD1
CASSLGTGGSDQPQHF
>TRBV3-1|TRBJ1-2|NA
CASSGDAGSYTF
>TRBV27|TRBJ1-1|NA
CASSYRGMNTEAFF
>TRBV11-2|TRBJ2-1|NA
CASSLGRTHEQFF
>TRBV7-2|TRBJ2-1|NA
CASSLFSASEFF
>TRBV15|TRBJ2-3|TRBD2
CATSRGGGLVRTDTQYF
>TRBV7-9|TRBJ1-2|NA
CASRRLVGYTF
>TRBV10-3|TRBJ1-1|TRBD1
CALSRGRGETEAFF
>TRBV12-3/TRBV12-4|TRBJ2-1|NA
CASRGIADPLSYNEQFF
>TRBV6-5|TRBJ2-5|NA
CASSLVNQETQYF